This T cell receptor beta chain was profiled in a study of blood T cell repertoires in COVID-19. Study-level background: Acute-phase and convalescent COVID-19 samples originated in the United States, Italy and Spain. PBMCs, B-cell-depleted T cells, or T cells provided the cDNA or gDNA that made up the material.

Original data processing: Cell counts per sample came from amplifying reference gene primers. The data were produced by immunoSEQ multiplex PCR, yet TCRdb's version contains in-frame clones alone and is incomplete. V and J calls plus clone size are reproduced from that table; the DNA served to infer D and trimming. This sample carries about 42,000 clones, roughly 80% of them seen once, and the ten largest clones take 25% to 35%. The CDR3 is made up of 15 amino acids. The V gene end was trimmed by 6 bases and the J gene end by 7 bases; junction bases not matched to a gene: 8. Per germline, CDR1 MNHEY and CDR2 SVGAGI.

The material sequenced was peripheral blood. The source of this sequence is a woman in her 70s with acute or convalescent COVID-19. The V call is TRBV6-5, the J call TRBJ1-6, with 8 nucleotides matching TRBD1. CDR3 bases: TGTGCCAGCAGCCCAGACAGGGGAGGAAATTCACCCCTCCACTTT. Translating it yields CASSPDRGGNSPLHF.